This T cell receptor beta chain was retrieved from a study of T cell changes during pregnancy in multiple sclerosis. The CDR3 sequence is 16 residues long. Repertoires were generated with immunoSEQ multiplex PCR, while TCRdb's copy carries only in-frame clones and drops some. The sample shows 100,000 to 110,000 clones, around 93% of them seen only once. This chain uses TRBV21-1 with TRBJ2-7; no DNA check was done on the table's D call, TRBD1. TRBV21-1 counts as a pseudogene. Material: peripheral blood, obtained after pregnancy. This TCR was recovered from a female donor with multiple sclerosis, enrolled in a pregnancy study. For the CDR3, the DNA is TGTGCCAGCAGCTGTTCGTCTGGCAGGGCGTCCTACGAGCAGTACTTC. It yields the protein CASSCSSGRASYEQYF.